This T cell receptor beta chain appears in the sequencing data of a study of CD8+ T cells in alopecia areata. Study-wide points: Scalp clonality dropped significantly under tofacitinib, as did expanded CD8+ top-100 clones.

This clone was observed a handful of times. Antigen: not known. Noted treatment: oral pan-JAK inhibitor, 5-10 mg twice daily. The CDR3 spans 13 residues. CDR1 SQVTM and CDR2 ANQGSEA come from the germline V gene. Trimming cost V 2 bases and J 7 bases, with 14 bases left between them. RNA extraction and reverse transcription yielded cDNA as sequencing template. Sequencing used immunoSEQ multiplex PCR; TCRdb keeps in-frame clones, though not all of them. The table shows hundreds of thousands of clones, with 58% occurring only once. The sequenced sample was CD4+ T cells sorted from blood, obtained at week 24, from a patient treated with tofacitinib. V gene TRBV29-1 combines with J gene TRBJ1-1; D uncertain. This sequence originates from a human donor with alopecia areata. The CDR3 coding sequence is TGCAGCGTTGAACGCCAGCTAGTGAATGAAGCTTTCTTT. Amino acid sequence: CSVERQLVNEAFF.